This TCR beta chain is drawn from a study of cytomegalovirus exposure and HLA in healthy donors. Overall study context: Of the donors genotyped, several hundred in all, 65% to 90% fell in the Caucasian-associated ancestry cluster.

Study results and caveats: Certain indistinguishable V segments, among them TRBV6-2 and TRBV6-3, were excluded.

PCR used 60 Vbeta primers and 13 Jbeta primers. Profiling relied on immunoSEQ multiplex PCR, and the TCRdb table lists in-frame clones only, not all of them. Of 110,000 to 150,000 clones in the sample, less than 10% were seen once. The CDR3 runs 14 residues. Germline V CDR1 and CDR2: MNHNY, SVGAGI (reference sequence). This clone came up a few times. Its antigen is unidentified. The chain uses TRBV6-6 and TRBJ2-5; 9 bases line up with TRBD1. The end of the DNA fits TRBJ2-7 better, so the J call may be wrong. This TCR came from a male donor in good health and CMV-seronegative. Sequencing was performed on PBMCs. CDR3 sequence reads: CASRLTGGSYEQYF. The CDR3 region has the DNA TGTGCCAGCAGACTGACAGGGGGCTCCTACGAGCAGTACTTC.